A selection of T cell receptor beta chains follows, all from one sample in a study of beta chain features in type 1 diabetes. Clones were read by immunoSEQ multiplex PCR, and TCRdb kept only the in-frame ones, dropping some. The data contain 350,000 to 450,000 clones, around 15% of them singletons. The sequenced sample consisted of naive CD4+ T cells from blood. These receptors all come from a woman aged 18-30 years in good health. The CDR3 runs from the conserved cysteine through the conserved F or W. The order of the fields is clone size, J gene, V gene, D gene, CDR3 protein, CDR3 DNA. A D gene is named only where the DNA matches it firmly. A row's size may be missing; if present it is once, few, many or a size class.

>few|TRBJ2-7|TRBV19|TRBD1
CASSGTGTYEQYF
TGTGCCAGTTCAGGGACAGGGACCTACGAGCAGTACTTC
>few|TRBJ1-3|TRBV5-4|.
CASSLAGGGNTIYF
TGTGCCAGCAGCTTGGCCGGCGGGGGAAACACCATATATTTT
>few|TRBJ2-1|TRBV7-9|TRBD2
CASSLEPLASNEQFF
TGTGCCAGCAGCTTAGAACCACTAGCGAGCAATGAGCAGTTCTTC
>.|TRBJ1-2|TRBV20-1|.
CSARPQAAYTF
TGCAGTGCTAGACCTCAGGCTGCCTACACCTTC
>.|TRBJ2-7|TRBV27|.
CASSYGSYEQYF
TGTGCCAGCAGTTACGGTTCCTACGAGCAGTACTTC
>.|TRBJ2-5|TRBV7-8|TRBD1
CASSSGGLGQYF
TGTGCCAGCAGCTCAGGGGGTTTGGGCCAGTACTTC
>.|TRBJ2-2|TRBV5-4|TRBD1
CASSVGQGRTGELFF
TGTGCCAGCAGCGTCGGACAGGGGAGGACCGGGGAGCTGTTTTTT
>few|TRBJ2-5|TRBV28|TRBD1
CASTYRDRTQYF
TGTGCCAGCACCTACCGGGACAGGACCCAGTACTTC
>few|TRBJ2-2|TRBV14|.
CASSLVRGNTGELFF
TGTGCCAGCAGCCTGGTCAGGGGGAACACCGGGGAGCTGTTTTTT
>.|TRBJ1-2|TRBV29-1|TRBD1
CSVTPGQGSYGYTF
TGCAGCGTGACCCCGGGACAGGGGTCCTATGGCTACACCTTC
>.|TRBJ1-2|TRBV5-6|TRBD1
CASSLGTAGYTF
TGTGCCAGCAGCCTAGGGACAGCTGGCTACACCTTC
>few|TRBJ1-2|TRBV4-2|.
CASSQDSGYGYTF
TGTGCCAGCAGCCAAGATTCCGGCTATGGCTACACCTTC
>.|TRBJ1-2|TRBV5-6|.
CASSLSLQGFGYTF
TGTGCCAGCAGCTTGAGTCTGCAGGGGTTTGGCTACACCTTC
>few|TRBJ2-1|TRBV9|.
CASSVDAREWNEQFF
TGTGCCAGCAGCGTAGATGCCCGGGAGTGGAATGAGCAGTTCTTC
>few|TRBJ2-3|TRBV4-1|TRBD1
CASSQVQGVPDTQYF
TGCGCCAGCAGCCAAGTGCAGGGGGTCCCAGATACGCAGTATTTT
>.|TRBJ1-5|TRBV2|.
CASSRDRSSNQPQHF
TGTGCCAGCAGTCGAGACAGGTCAAGCAATCAGCCCCAGCATTTT
>.|TRBJ1-1|TRBV28|TRBD1
CASRPGQGSTEAFF
TGTGCCAGCAGACCGGGACAGGGGAGCACTGAAGCTTTCTTT
>.|TRBJ1-5|TRBV27|.
CASSLKQGRGNQPQHF
TGTGCCAGCAGCCTCAAACAGGGTCGGGGCAATCAGCCCCAGCATTTT
>few|TRBJ1-3|TRBV29-1|.
CSVEQGNTIYF
TGCAGCGTTGAACAGGGAAACACCATATATTTT
>.|TRBJ2-5|TRBV10-1|.
CASSPRLAETQYF
TGCGCCAGCAGTCCCAGATTAGCGGAGACCCAGTACTTC
>.|TRBJ2-3|TRBV29-1|.
CSVESGTDTQYF
TGCAGCGTTGAGTCGGGAACAGATACGCAGTATTTT
>few|TRBJ1-5|TRBV4-1|.
CASSQDDDSSSNQPQHF
TGCGCCAGCAGCCAAGACGACGACAGCAGCAGCAATCAGCCCCAGCATTTT
>.|TRBJ2-6|TRBV23-1|TRBD1
CASCLVKLDRGLSGANVLTF
TGCGCCAGCTGTCTCGTAAAACTGGACAGGGGGCTCTCTGGGGCCAACGTCCTGACTTTC
>.|TRBJ2-7|TRBV29-1|.
CSVQTGPGREQYF
TGCAGCGTCCAGACAGGCCCGGGTAGAGAGCAGTACTTC
>.|TRBJ2-1|TRBV7-2|TRBD2
CASSLGLAGVNEQFF
TGTGCCAGCAGCTTAGGTCTAGCGGGAGTCAATGAGCAGTTCTTC
>.|TRBJ2-6|TRBV2|.
CASSDDFSGANVLTF
TGTGCCAGCAGTGACGACTTCTCTGGGGCCAACGTCCTGACTTTC
>few|TRBJ2-7|TRBV28|TRBD1
CASSFPTGSFYEQYF
TGTGCCAGCAGTTTCCCGACAGGGTCCTTCTACGAGCAGTACTTC
>.|TRBJ2-5|TRBV15|.
CATSRGRAQETQYF
TGTGCCACCAGCAGGGGCAGGGCCCAAGAGACCCAGTACTTC
>few|TRBJ2-2|TRBV4-1|.
CASSPGTRAGELFF
TGCGCCAGCAGCCCCGGGACAAGGGCCGGGGAGCTGTTTTTT
>few|TRBJ1-1|TRBV18|.
CASSPQGNTEAFF
TGTGCCAGCTCACCTCAGGGGAACACTGAAGCTTTCTTT
>few|TRBJ2-1|TRBV11-2|TRBD2
CASSSGGLAGGREQFF
TGTGCCAGCAGCTCCGGGGGACTAGCGGGAGGTCGGGAGCAGTTCTTC
>few|TRBJ1-4|TRBV4-2|TRBD1
CASSHDGTVREKLFF
TGTGCCAGCAGCCATGACGGGACAGTGAGAGAAAAACTGTTTTTT
>.|TRBJ1-2|TRBV28|.
CASSPLTENYGYTF
TGTGCCAGCAGTCCGCTGACGGAGAACTATGGCTACACCTTC
>.|TRBJ2-7|TRBV7-2|TRBD1
CASSLQTGSYEQYF
TGTGCCAGCAGCTTACAGACAGGGAGCTACGAGCAGTACTTC
>.|TRBJ2-7|TRBV4-2|.
CASSYNQGNSYEQYF
TGTGCCAGCAGCTACAACCAGGGAAACTCCTACGAGCAGTACTTC
>.|TRBJ1-4|TRBV5-1|.
CASSPPTGTGNEKLFF
TGCGCCAGCAGCCCCCCCACAGGTACCGGTAATGAAAAACTGTTTTTT
>few|TRBJ2-3|TRBV5-1|TRBD1
CASSLEGQGTDTQYF
TGCGCCAGCAGCTTGGAAGGACAGGGAACAGATACGCAGTATTTT
>few|TRBJ1-5|TRBV27|.
CASSTQSYQPQHF
TGTGCCAGCAGTACACAGAGTTATCAGCCCCAGCATTTT
>.|TRBJ2-3|TRBV29-1|TRBD2
CSAERGRSTDTQYF
TGCAGCGCCGAGCGGGGCCGTAGCACAGATACGCAGTATTTT
>.|TRBJ2-7|TRBV7-9|TRBD2
CAIRGSGSSYEQYF
TGTGCCATTAGGGGTAGCGGGAGTAGCTACGAGCAGTACTTC
>.|TRBJ2-5|TRBV18|TRBD2
CASSPTSQQETQYF
TGTGCCAGCTCACCGACTAGCCAACAAGAGACCCAGTACTTC
>.|TRBJ2-6|TRBV7-2|TRBD2
CASSSRLAGATGANVLTF
TGTGCCAGCAGCTCCAGACTAGCGGGAGCGACAGGGGCCAACGTCCTGACTTTC
>few|TRBJ1-2|TRBV16|.
CASSQSLQAGYTF
TGTGCCAGCAGCCAATCGTTGCAGGCTGGCTACACCTTC
>few|TRBJ2-1|TRBV11-1|.
CASSTGLGTNEQFF
TGTGCCAGCAGCACCGGCTTGGGCACCAATGAGCAGTTCTTC
>few|TRBJ2-7|TRBV5-1|.
CASSPTGELPEQYF
TGCGCCAGCAGCCCTACGGGGGAGTTGCCCGAGCAGTACTTC
>few|TRBJ2-7|TRBV30|TRBD2
CAWRFSGSSYEQYF
TGTGCCTGGAGGTTTAGCGGGAGCTCCTACGAGCAGTACTTC
>.|TRBJ2-5|TRBV6-6|.
CASSYTRVVETQYF
TGTGCCAGCAGTTACACACGGGTAGTGGAGACCCAGTACTTC
>few|TRBJ1-1|TRBV30|TRBD1
CAWSVIHRGTEAFF
TGTGCCTGGAGTGTAATCCACAGGGGCACTGAAGCTTTCTTT
>.|TRBJ1-1|TRBV30|.
CACNRATEAFF
TGTGCCTGCAACAGGGCCACTGAAGCTTTCTTT
>.|TRBJ2-3|TRBV2|.
CASIWSSRTDTQYF
TGTGCCAGCATCTGGTCTTCTAGGACAGATACGCAGTATTTT
>.|TRBJ1-2|TRBV7-3|TRBD1
CASSPGQGYGYTF
TGTGCCAGCAGCCCCGGACAGGGCTATGGCTACACCTTC
>few|TRBJ2-3|TRBV19|TRBD2
CASSPPAGKGDTQYF
TGTGCCAGTAGTCCCCCAGCGGGAAAGGGAGATACGCAGTATTTT
>.|TRBJ2-5|TRBV29-1|.
CSGEGGEETQYF
TGCAGCGGCGAGGGGGGGGAAGAGACCCAGTACTTC
>.|TRBJ1-2|TRBV2|TRBD1
CASSIWDRSGGYTF
TGTGCCAGCAGCATATGGGACAGATCAGGAGGCTACACCTTC
>few|TRBJ2-3|TRBV7-2|TRBD2
CASSPQAGVVTDTQYF
TGTGCCAGCAGCCCCCAAGCGGGAGTCGTGACAGATACGCAGTATTTT
>.|TRBJ2-5|TRBV28|.
CASNPAAKAQETQYF
TGTGCCAGCAACCCGGCGGCTAAAGCACAAGAGACCCAGTACTTC
>few|TRBJ2-7|TRBV7-9|.
CASSLRRTSAYEQYF
TGTGCCAGCAGCTTACGTAGGACATCGGCCTACGAGCAGTACTTC
>few|TRBJ2-1|TRBV7-2|TRBD2
CASSLVVAGVSEQFF
TGTGCCAGCAGCTTAGTGGTAGCGGGAGTATCTGAGCAGTTCTTC
>.|TRBJ2-1|TRBV11-2|.
CASSLAVTDEQFF
TGTGCCAGCAGCTTAGCCGTCACGGATGAGCAGTTCTTC
>few|TRBJ1-5|TRBV29-1|TRBD1
CSAGTGNQPQHF
TGCAGCGCCGGGACAGGGAATCAGCCCCAGCATTTT